Reported below is one TCR beta chain. Its target is not known. Methods used by the authors: CDR3 differences across clinicopathological groups were used to build a distant-metastasis classifier for papillary thyroid cancer. TCRdb re-analyzed the PCR reads using MiXCR. These V and J calls originate from TCRdb's pipeline instead of the authors' own analysis. The sample carries tens of thousands of clones, around 30% recorded once. These data belong to a study of metastatic and nonmetastatic thyroid tumors. At the level of the study: Malignant thyroid and benign thyroid patients provided blood and tumor or nodule tissue whose repertoires were compared.

Prior to thyroid surgery, none of the patients had received any treatment. Trimming pared 1 base from V and 8 bases from J, leaving 25 bases between. This CDR3 has 18 amino acids. The germline V gene has CDR1 SGHRS and CDR2 YFSETQ. Study-wide points: It was reported that TCR beta diversity was significantly higher in malignant thyroid tumors than benign nodules, in blood and tumor.

Sequenced material: blood. The origin of this receptor is a male donor with papillary thyroid cancer or a benign thyroid nodule (not recorded which). Some clones in this sample may be carry-over from other donors' samples. This chain joins TRBV5-1 and TRBJ2-1; D is possibly TRBD1 or TRBD2 (5 bases each). CDR3 residues: CASSLLGVARDQGDEQFF. As DNA, the CDR3 is TGCGCCAGCAGCTTGTTGGGCGTTGCTCGGGATCAGGGTGATGAGCAGTTCTTC.